A single sample gave rise to the 17 T cell receptor beta chains below, sequenced in a study of technical replicates of blood from a handful of donors. TCRdb keeps only in-frame clones here, not all; method: immunoSEQ multiplex PCR. The profile shows some 67,000 clones, about 98% of them singletons. The sample taken for sequencing was T cells isolated from PBMCs. Source of these receptors: a human donor in good health.

This chain links TRBV6-5 with TRBJ2-7, with 7 bases that match TRBD2. The CDR3 is 15 amino acids. Germline values: CDR1 MNHEY, CDR2 SVGAGI. J was trimmed by 0 bases and V by 6 bases; bases with no gene match: 8. This CDR3 is CASSAVGGSSYEQYF. DNA for the CDR3: TGTGCCAGCAGCGCGGTCGGCGGGAGCTCCTACGAGCAGTACTTC.

The chain joins TRBV5-1 to TRBJ1-1; D is possibly TRBD1 (5 bases). Germline V gives CDR1 SGHRS, CDR2 YFSETQ. V was cut by 5 bases and J by 0 bases, with 11 bases left in between. The CDR3 totals 14 residues. The CDR3 bases are TGCGCCAGCAGAGAAGACAGCATGAACACTGAAGCTTTCTTT. Protein product: CASREDSMNTEAFF.

The chain recombines TRBV19 with TRBJ2-4; D is unresolved. The V end was cut by 3 bases, the J end by 1 base, with 7 bases between. There are 14 residues in the CDR3. Germline CDR1 is LNHDA and CDR2 is SQIVND (reference sequence). Written as DNA, the CDR3 is TGTGCCAGTAGTATGTCCGGGGCCAAAAACATTCAGTACTTC. Amino acid sequence: CASSMSGAKNIQYF.

The genes are TRBV4-1 and TRBJ1-1; no clear D gene. The V end lost 1 base, the J end lost 4 bases, and 10 bases lay between the germline ends. The CDR3 has 14 amino acids. CDR1 and CDR2 from the germline V gene are MGHRA and YSYEKL. CDR3 nucleotide sequence: TGCGCCAGCAGCCAAGGCCAGGTGCTCACTGAAGCTTTCTTT. Its protein product is CASSQGQVLTEAFF.

The chain couples TRBV5-1 to TRBJ2-2, with TRBD2 matching 11 bases. Losses at the gene ends were 4 bases for V and 3 bases for J; bases not matched to a gene: 5. This CDR3 spans 16 amino acids. CDR1 is SGHRS and CDR2 is YFSETQ in the germline V gene. The CDR3 loop reads CASSILAGGDTGELFF. The CDR3 DNA sequence: TGCGCCAGCAGCATCCTAGCGGGGGGTGACACCGGGGAGCTGTTTTTT.

This chain connects TRBV6-5 to TRBJ2-7; TRBD1 matches at 10 bases. V dropped 8 bases and J dropped 7; count of bases not matched to a gene: 8. The CDR3 length is 13 residues. CDR1 MNHEY and CDR2 SVGAGI come from the germline V gene. CDR3 bases: TGTGCCAGCGGCCCGACAGGGGGCGCAGAGCAGTACTTC. Amino acid sequence: CASGPTGGAEQYF.

The table lists this clone with a count of one. V usage is TRBV6-6 and J usage is TRBJ1-5; D gene uncertain. This CDR3 has 16 amino acids. In germline, CDR1 is MNHNY, CDR2 SVGAGI (reference sequence). Trimming took 2 bases from V and 0 from J, leaving 11 bases between them. The CDR3 region is CASSYISGVSNQPQHF. The CDR3, as DNA: TGTGCCAGCAGTTACATTTCGGGAGTTAGCAATCAGCCCCAGCATTTT.

This chain connects TRBV5-1 to TRBJ1-4; 7 nucleotides line up with TRBD1. Germline CDR1 is SGHRS and CDR2 is YFSETQ. The CDR3 covers 17 residues. Trimming removed 0 bases from V and 2 bases from J; junction bases left unmatched: 7. The CDR3 loop reads CASSLGGGAGTNEKLFF. CDR3 sequence (DNA): TGCGCCAGCAGCTTGGGAGGGGGCGCAGGGACTAATGAAAAACTGTTTTTT. Together with reference TRBV5-1 and TRBJ1-4, the CDR3 gives the full variable domain: KAGVTQTPRYLIKTRGQQVTLSCSPISGHRSVSWYQQTPGQGLQFLFEYFSETQRNKGNFPGRFSGRQFSNSRSEMNVSTLELGDSALYLCASSLGGGAGTNEKLFFGSGTQLSVL.

CDR3 in DNA: TGTGCCGTGGCTTCCTCTTACGAGCAGTACTTC. Encoded protein: CAVASSYEQYF. The V call is TRBV28, the J call TRBJ2-7, with no clear D. The germline CDR1 and CDR2 sequences are MDHEN and SYDVKM. The CDR3 has 11 amino acids. V was trimmed by 11 bases and J by 4 bases, leaving 12 bases between them.

This chain uses TRBV9 with TRBJ2-3, with 8 nucleotides matching TRBD2. CDR3 length equals 14 residues. The J segment lost 5 bases and the V segment lost 2 bases, leaving 4 bases of the junction unmatched. CDR1 is SGDLS, CDR2 YYNGEE, per germline. The CDR3 DNA follows: TGTGCCAGCAGCGTCGGGGGGGCGGAAGATACGCAGTATTTT. It encodes CASSVGGAEDTQYF. Looking up the rest from reference TRBV9 and TRBJ2-3 gives the full variable domain: DSGVTQTPKHLITATGQRVTLRCSPRSGDLSVYWYQQSLDQGLQFLIQYYNGEERAKGNILERFSAQQFPDLHSELNLSSLELGDSALYFCASSVGGAEDTQYFGPGTRLTVL.

J is TRBJ1-4 and V is TRBV29-1; D is ambiguous. V lost 4 bases and J lost 8, with 8 bases in between. The CDR3 loop spans 11 amino acids. Looked up from germline, CDR1 is SQVTM and CDR2 is ANQGSEA. The DNA of the CDR3 is TGCAGCGTTGGTCAGGCCGAAAAACTGTTTTTT. Its protein is CSVGQAEKLFF.

V gene TRBV6-5 combines with J gene TRBJ2-2; D possibly corresponds to TRBD1 (5 bases). With 7 bases removed from V and 5 bases from J, the gap between germline ends came to 8 bases. CDR3 length: 12 residues. The germline gives CDR1 MNHEY, CDR2 SVGAGI. The CDR3 reads CASNQGTGELFF. In nucleotides, the CDR3 is TGTGCCAGCAACCAGGGTACCGGGGAGCTGTTTTTT.

This sequence joins TRBV21-1 and TRBJ2-7; TRBD2 is taken as the D call from the table, unchecked against the DNA. TRBV21-1 corresponds to a pseudogene. The CDR3 covers 14 residues. The CDR3 sequence: CASSKGTPYYEQYF. CDR3 nucleotides: TGTGCCAGCAGCAAAGGGACTCCTTACTACGAGCAGTACTTC.

The CDR3 nucleotides read TGTGCCAGCCGCGTGGTGTTCAGCACAGATACGCAGTATTTT. Residues: CASRVVFSTDTQYF. The chain uses TRBV6-5 and TRBJ2-3, with no clear D. The length of the CDR3 is 14 residues. Germline V lookup: CDR1 MNHEY, CDR2 SVGAGI. The V and J ends lost 8 bases and 0 bases respectively, with 12 bases between them.

V and J are TRBV7-8 and TRBJ1-1; 11 nucleotides align to TRBD1. The V gene's germline CDR1 is SGHVS and CDR2 FQNEAQ. The ends lost 5 bases at V and 8 bases at J; junction bases unmatched: 7. The CDR3 has 14 amino acids. CDR3 amino acids: CASSTGTGGIEAFF. The CDR3 coding sequence is TGTGCCAGCAGCACCGGGACAGGGGGAATCGAAGCTTTCTTT.

A single count supports this clone. The gene calls are TRBV7-9 and TRBJ1-2, with D unresolved. Per germline, CDR1 SEHNR and CDR2 FQNEAQ (reference sequence). This CDR3 spans 14 amino acids. The germline V and J ends were trimmed by 5 bases and 8 bases, with 18 bases remaining between them. The DNA for the CDR3 is TGTGCCAGCAGCCCCGGGGTCCGGCATGACGGCTACACCTTC. This codes for CASSPGVRHDGYTF.

The chain combines TRBV10-3 with TRBJ1-1; a possible D gene is TRBD1 (6 bases). Germline V gene lookup returns CDR1 ENHRY and CDR2 SYGVKD. V gave up 6 bases and J gave up 1 base, with 6 bases separating them. CDR3 size: 12 residues. The DNA for the CDR3 is TGTGCCATCAGGGGACAGAACACTGAAGCTTTCTTT. Protein product: CAIRGQNTEAFF.